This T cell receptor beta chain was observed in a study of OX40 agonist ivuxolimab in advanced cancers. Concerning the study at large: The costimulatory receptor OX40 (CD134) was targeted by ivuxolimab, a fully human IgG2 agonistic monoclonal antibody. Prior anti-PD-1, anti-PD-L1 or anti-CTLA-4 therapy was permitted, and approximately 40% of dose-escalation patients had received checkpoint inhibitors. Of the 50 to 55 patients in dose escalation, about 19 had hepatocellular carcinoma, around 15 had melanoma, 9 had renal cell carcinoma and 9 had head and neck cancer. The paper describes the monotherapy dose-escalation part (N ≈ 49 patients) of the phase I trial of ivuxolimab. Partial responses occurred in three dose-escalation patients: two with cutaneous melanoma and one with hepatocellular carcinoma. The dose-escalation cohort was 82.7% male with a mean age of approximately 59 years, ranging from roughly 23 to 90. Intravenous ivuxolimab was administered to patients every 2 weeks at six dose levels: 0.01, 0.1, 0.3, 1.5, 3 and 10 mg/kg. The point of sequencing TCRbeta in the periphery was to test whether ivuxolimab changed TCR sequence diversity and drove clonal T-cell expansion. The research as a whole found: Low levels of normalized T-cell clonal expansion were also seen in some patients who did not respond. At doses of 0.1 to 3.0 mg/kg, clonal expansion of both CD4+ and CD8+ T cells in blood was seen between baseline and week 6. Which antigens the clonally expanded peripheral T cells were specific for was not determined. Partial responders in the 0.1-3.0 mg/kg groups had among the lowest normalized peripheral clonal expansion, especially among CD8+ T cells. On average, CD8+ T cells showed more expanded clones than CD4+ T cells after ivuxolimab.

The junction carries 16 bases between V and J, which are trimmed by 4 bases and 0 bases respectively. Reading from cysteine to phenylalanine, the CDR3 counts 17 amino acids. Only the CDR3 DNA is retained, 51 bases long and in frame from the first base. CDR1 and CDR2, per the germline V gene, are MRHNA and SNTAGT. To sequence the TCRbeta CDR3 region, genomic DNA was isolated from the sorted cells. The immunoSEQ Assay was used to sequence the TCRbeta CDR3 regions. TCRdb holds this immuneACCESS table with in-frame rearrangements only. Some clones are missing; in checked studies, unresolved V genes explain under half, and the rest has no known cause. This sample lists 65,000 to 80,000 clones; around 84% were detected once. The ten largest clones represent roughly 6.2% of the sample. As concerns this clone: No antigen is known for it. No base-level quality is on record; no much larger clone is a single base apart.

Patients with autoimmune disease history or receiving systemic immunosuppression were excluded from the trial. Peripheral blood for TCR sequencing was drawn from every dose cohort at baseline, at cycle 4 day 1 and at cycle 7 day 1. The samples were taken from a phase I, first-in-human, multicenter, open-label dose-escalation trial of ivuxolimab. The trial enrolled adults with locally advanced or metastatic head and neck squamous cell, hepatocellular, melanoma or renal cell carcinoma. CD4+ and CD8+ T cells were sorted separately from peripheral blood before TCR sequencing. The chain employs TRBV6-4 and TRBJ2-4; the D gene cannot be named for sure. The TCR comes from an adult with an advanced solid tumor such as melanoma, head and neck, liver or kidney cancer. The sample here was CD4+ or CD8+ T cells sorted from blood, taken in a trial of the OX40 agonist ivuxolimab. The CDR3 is CASSAPQGRLAKNIQYF. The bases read TGTGCCAGCAGTGCCCCTCAAGGTCGGCTAGCCAAAAACATTCAGTACTTC.